Each of the 17 T cell receptor beta chains below was sequenced from the same sample in a study of T cell repertoires in cytomegalovirus infection. Antigens for these TCRs are unknown. TCRdb independently ran MiXCR on the reads; one entry per CDR3 protein. There are about 470,000 distinct CDR3 sequences in the sample; about 39% occur only once, and 43% lies in the top ten. The sequenced sample was cultured PBMCs, obtained from culture after CMV antigen stimulation. The source of these receptors is a human donor in good health (CMV status not recorded). Some clones in this sample may be carry-over from other donors' samples.

The rearrangement links TRBV11-2 to TRBJ2-7; D is unclear. Trimming stripped 0 bases from V and 6 bases from J, with 12 bases between. Germline-derived CDR1 and CDR2 are SGHAT and FQNNGV. CDR3 length equals 14 residues. The CDR3 coding sequence is TGTGCCAGCAGCTTAGAGGGCGCCCCGGTCGAGCAGTACTTC. It yields the protein CASSLEGAPVEQYF.

This clonotype was picked up many times. The chain carries TRBV7-2 and TRBJ2-1, with no clear D. Germline V gene sequence: CDR1 SGHTA, CDR2 FQGNSA. The CDR3 contains 13 residues. V lost 5 bases and J lost 10, with 15 bases in between. The CDR3 here is CASSQQDGAEQFF. The CDR3 coding sequence is TGTGCCAGCAGCCAACAAGATGGAGCGGAGCAGTTCTTC.

This clonotype has a handful of counts. The V and J genes are TRBV20-1 and TRBJ1-5, with unresolved D. CDR3 length: 12 amino acids. V was clipped by 5 bases and J by 6 bases, with 11 bases between them. Per germline, CDR1 DFQATT and CDR2 SNEGSKA (reference sequence). DNA of the CDR3: TGCAGTGCTGCCGGTCGCGGTCAGCCCCAGCATTTT. Translated, it gives CSAAGRGQPQHF.

The chain uses TRBV5-1 and TRBJ1-1, with D perhaps TRBD1 (5 bases). V shed 1 base and J shed 3 bases, with 13 bases lying between them. This CDR3 comprises 15 residues. Germline V gene data show CDR1 as SGHRS and CDR2 as YFSETQ. CDR3 sequence: CASSLSGPTDTEAFF. CDR3 nucleotides: TGCGCCAGCAGCTTGTCGGGACCGACAGACACTGAAGCTTTCTTT.

The rearrangement links TRBV7-2 to TRBJ2-5; TRBD2 matches 9 bases. The CDR3 contains 14 residues. CDR1 and CDR2 (germline): SGHTA, FQGNSA. With V trimmed by 2 bases and J by 5 bases, 3 bases remained unmatched. CDR3: CASSLIAGEETQYF. The CDR3 nucleotides read TGTGCCAGCAGCTTAATAGCGGGGGAGGAGACCCAGTACTTC.

This chain connects TRBV11-2 to TRBJ2-7; D tentatively reads TRBD1 or TRBD2 (5 bases each). Germline assignment: CDR1 SGHAT and CDR2 FQNNGV. This CDR3 is built from 13 residues. Trimming removed 5 bases from V and 9 bases from J, with 17 bases in between. CDR3 in DNA: TGTGCCAGCAGCCCGGGGACGTTTCTTTGGCAGTACTTC. Protein sequence: CASSPGTFLWQYF.

In this sample, this clonotype turned up a few times. The CDR3: CASSNSGVDEQFF. The CDR3 DNA reads as TGCGCCAGCAGCAACTCCGGCGTTGATGAGCAGTTCTTC. This sequence joins TRBV4-1 and TRBJ2-1; no clear D. V was cut by 5 bases and J by 8 bases, with 13 bases left in between. The CDR3 runs to 13 residues. Germline CDR1 MGHRA, CDR2 YSYEKL.

This sequence joins TRBV11-2 and TRBJ1-4; D is unclear. Trimming removed 7 bases from V and 0 bases from J, with 12 bases in between. Germline lookup yields CDR1 SGHAT and CDR2 FQNNGV. The CDR3 is 15 residues long. For the CDR3, the DNA is TGTGCCAGCACCCTAGACTTTGCAACTAATGAAAAACTGTTTTTT. This gives the protein CASTLDFATNEKLFF.

V gene TRBV27 combines with J gene TRBJ2-7; 13 nucleotides match TRBD2. The V gene end was trimmed by 6 bases and the J gene end by 2 bases; junction bases not matched to a gene: 4. Per the germline V gene, CDR1 is MNHEY and CDR2 is SMNVEV (reference sequence). CDR3 length: 15 residues. The CDR3 sequence: CASRRTSGSAYEQYF. Written as DNA, the CDR3 is TGTGCCAGCAGAAGGACTAGCGGGAGCGCCTACGAGCAGTACTTC.

This sequence joins TRBV10-3 and TRBJ2-1; maybe TRBD2 (5 bases). This CDR3 comprises 15 residues. CDR1 and CDR2 from the germline V gene are ENHRY and SYGVKD. Trimming stripped 2 bases from V and 8 bases from J, with 16 bases between. The CDR3 DNA reads TGTGCCATCAGTGAGGGGCTAGGACTTTTCGATGAGCAGTTCTTC. Protein: CAISEGLGLFDEQFF.

The V and J genes are TRBV12-3 or TRBV12-4 and TRBJ2-1; D uncertain. The CDR3 has 13 residues. Deletions cut 7 bases from V and 3 bases from J, with 10 bases between. The CDR3 sequence: CASNVGIYNEQFF. DNA for the CDR3: TGTGCCAGCAATGTTGGGATCTACAATGAGCAGTTCTTC.

The chain employs TRBV4-3 and TRBJ2-1; TRBD2 matches at 10 bases. There are 17 residues in the CDR3. V lost 4 bases and J lost 7; bases outside the gene matches: 13. Germline CDR1 reads LGHNA; CDR2 reads YSLEER. CDR3: CASSPYLSGRAGNEQFF. The CDR3 DNA reads TGCGCCAGCAGCCCGTATTTGAGCGGGAGGGCCGGGAATGAGCAGTTCTTC.

The V gene is TRBV7-2, the J gene TRBJ1-1, with 7 bases that match TRBD1. J gave up 1 base and V 5 bases, and 7 bases lay outside the gene matches. From germline, CDR1 is SGHTA and CDR2 FQGNSA. CDR3 size: 15 residues. The CDR3 loop is CASSLATGTNTEAFF. The CDR3 nucleotides read TGTGCCAGCAGCCTCGCGACAGGGACGAACACTGAAGCTTTCTTT.

This clonotype was counted a few times. The CDR3 region is CASSLGRGHTDTQYF. DNA for the CDR3: TGTGCCAGCAGCTTAGGTCGAGGGCACACAGATACGCAGTATTTT. The chain has TRBV7-2 and TRBJ2-3; a possible D gene is TRBD2 (5 bases). This CDR3 spans 15 amino acids. The V and J ends lost 1 base and 2 bases respectively, with 10 bases between them. Germline V lookup: CDR1 SGHTA, CDR2 FQGNSA. The complete variable domain, with remaining parts taken from reference TRBV7-2 and TRBJ2-3, reads GAGVSQSPSNKVTEKGKDVELRCDPISGHTALYWYRQSLGQGLEFLIYFQGNSAPDKSGLPSDRFSAERTGGSVSTLTIQRTQQEDSAVYLCASSLGRGHTDTQYFGPGTRLTVL.

CDR3 in amino acids: CASGFFGPRTDTQYF. In DNA, the CDR3 is TGTGCCAGCGGGTTTTTTGGCCCCCGCACAGATACGCAGTATTTT. This sequence joins TRBV27 and TRBJ2-3, with D uncertain. V lost 8 bases and J 1 base, leaving 16 bases between the germline ends. The germline V gene has CDR1 MNHEY and CDR2 SMNVEV (reference sequence). This CDR3 has 15 amino acids.

The gene calls are TRBV7-2 and TRBJ2-7, with 9 positions matching TRBD2. The CDR3 is 15 residues long. Looked up from germline, CDR1 is SGHTA and CDR2 is FQGNSA. V lost 5 bases and J lost 2; bases outside the gene matches: 7. The CDR3 sequence: CASSPTSGRTYEQYF. DNA for the CDR3: TGTGCCAGCAGCCCTACTAGCGGGCGGACCTACGAGCAGTACTTC.

The chain combines TRBV6-5 with TRBJ2-5; a possible D gene is TRBD2 (5 bases). Deletions cut 4 bases from V and 3 bases from J, with 15 bases between. Germline CDR1 MNHEY, CDR2 SVGAGI. This CDR3 region has 15 residues. The CDR3 DNA reads as TGTGCCAGCAGTTTTCTGGGAGACACTGAAGAGACCCAGTACTTC. Amino acid sequence: CASSFLGDTEETQYF.